Presented here are 22 T cell receptor beta chains from one specimen sequenced in a study of T cell changes during pregnancy in multiple sclerosis. Generated by immunoSEQ multiplex PCR, the TCRdb table keeps only in-frame clones and is missing some. The sample consists of just under 65,000 clones, 91% of them appearing once. Sequencing used peripheral blood, obtained in the third trimester of pregnancy. Receptor source: a female donor in good health, enrolled as a control in a pregnancy study.

The V call is TRBV29-1, the J call TRBJ2-2, with 7 bases aligning to TRBD1. This CDR3 region has 12 residues. The trim removed 6 bases at V and 6 bases at J, leaving 4 bases unmatched. Germline V lookup: CDR1 SQVTM, CDR2 ANQGSEA. CDR3 sequence: CSVGQYSGELFF. CDR3 nucleotide sequence: TGCAGCGTGGGACAGTATTCCGGGGAGCTGTTTTTT.

The chain's CDR3 is CASRLGRGSNEQFF. The CDR3 nucleotides are TGTGCCAGCAGATTGGGTAGGGGTAGCAATGAGCAGTTCTTC. The V call is TRBV7-9, the J call TRBJ2-1, with a weak D call TRBD1 (5 bases). The ends were cut back, 6 bases at V and 6 bases at J, with 15 bases in the middle. In germline, CDR1 is SEHNR, CDR2 FQNEAQ (reference sequence). The CDR3 runs 14 residues.

The sample holds one count of this clone. The V call is TRBV6-1, the J call TRBJ2-2, with 7 bases lining up with TRBD2. CDR1 and CDR2 (germline): MNHNS, SASEGT. J was trimmed by 5 bases and V by 7 bases; bases with no gene match: 10. The CDR3 extends over 15 amino acids. CDR3 DNA sequence: TGTGCCAGCAAGATTTTGGCTAGCGGAACCGGGGAGCTGTTTTTT. This sequence encodes CASKILASGTGELFF.

Regarding this clone: This same CDR3 is encoded by further DNA sequences in the sample. The CDR3 coding sequence is TGTGCCAGCTCACCACCGTGGGACAGCTACGAGCAGTACTTC. As protein: CASSPPWDSYEQYF. This rearrangement joins TRBV18 to TRBJ2-7; 7 bases fit TRBD1. Germline V gene sequence: CDR1 KGHSH, CDR2 LQKENI. The CDR3 runs 14 residues. Trimming removed 0 bases from V and 3 bases from J; junction bases left unmatched: 2.

The V gene is TRBV29-1, the J gene TRBJ2-5; 9 positions match TRBD1. Trimming took 1 base from V and 7 from J; bases not matched to a gene: 4. In germline, CDR1 is SQVTM, CDR2 ANQGSEA. The CDR3 runs 13 residues. CDR3: CSVEGDRGMTQYF. DNA of the CDR3: TGCAGCGTTGAAGGCGACAGGGGGATGACCCAGTACTTC.

The chain recombines TRBV5-1 with TRBJ1-1; D ambiguous. The CDR3 runs 14 residues. Trimming removed 0 bases from V and 1 base from J, with 7 bases in between. Germline V gene sequence: CDR1 SGHRS, CDR2 YFSETQ. The CDR3 loop is CASSLAFSNTEAFF. CDR3 DNA sequence: TGCGCCAGCAGCTTGGCCTTCTCGAACACTGAAGCTTTCTTT.

This clone has a single count. This chain links TRBV12-5 with TRBJ1-6; 9 bases map to TRBD1. The length of the CDR3 is 15 residues. After removal of 6 bases from V and 10 bases from J, the junction contained 10 bases not matched to a gene. Germline values: CDR1 LGHNT, CDR2 FRNRAP. CDR3 protein: CASGQPGDRESPLHF. The CDR3 region has the DNA TGTGCTAGTGGCCAACCCGGGGACAGGGAGTCACCCCTCCACTTT.

The rearrangement joins TRBV19 to TRBJ1-5; the D gene is possibly TRBD1 (5 bases). CDR3 length: 16 residues. Trimming cost V 0 bases and J 3 bases, with 12 bases left between them. Germline CDR1 is LNHDA and CDR2 is SQIVND (reference sequence). The CDR3 loop reads CASSIEKGRPNQPQHF. CDR3 nucleotide sequence: TGTGCCAGTAGTATAGAGAAGGGGCGCCCCAATCAGCCCCAGCATTTT.

The chain is built from TRBV28 and TRBJ2-2, with TRBD1 matching 9 bases. This CDR3 has 14 amino acids. Trimming took 10 bases from V and 1 from J; bases not matched to a gene: 4. Germline CDR1 is MDHEN and CDR2 is SYDVKM. The CDR3 sequence is CAIPGQGNTGELFF. In DNA form, the CDR3 reads TGTGCCATCCCGGGACAGGGGAACACCGGGGAGCTGTTTTTT.

The CDR3 DNA reads TGTGCCTGGAGTCAGGTAGCCGGGGAGCTGTTTTTT. Translation: CAWSQVAGELFF. V is TRBV30 and J is TRBJ2-2; D unclear. With 2 bases removed from V and 6 bases from J, the gap between germline ends came to 7 bases. The CDR3 extends over 12 amino acids. Germline-derived CDR1 and CDR2 are GTSNPN and SVGIG (reference sequence).

The chain recombines TRBV4-2 with TRBJ2-7; 7 positions match TRBD1. CDR3 length equals 14 residues. In germline, CDR1 is LGHNA, CDR2 YNFKEQ. V lost 3 bases, J lost 5 bases, and 7 bases stayed unmatched. The CDR3 is CASSQDRPPDEQYF. The DNA for the CDR3 is TGTGCCAGCAGCCAGGACAGGCCGCCTGACGAGCAGTACTTC.

V and J are TRBV2 and TRBJ2-7, with a weak D call TRBD1 (6 bases). Germline lookup yields CDR1 SNHLY and CDR2 FYNNEI. The length of the CDR3 is 14 residues. V lost 6 bases, J lost 4 bases, and 16 bases lay in between. The CDR3 loop is CASSLRDILYEQYF. The CDR3 DNA is TGTGCCAGCAGCCTCCGGGACATCCTGTACGAGCAGTACTTC.

The CDR3 is CASSRGLFYEQYF. The CDR3 bases are TGTGCCAGCAGTAGGGGGCTCTTCTACGAGCAGTACTTC. This chain joins TRBV6-1 and TRBJ2-7; 7 bases agree with TRBD1. The CDR3 contains 13 residues. Trimming took 5 bases from V and 3 from J; bases not matched to a gene: 4. Germline V gene sequence: CDR1 MNHNS, CDR2 SASEGT.

The rearrangement joins TRBV2 to TRBJ1-1; weak D call: TRBD1 (6 bases). V was clipped by 3 bases and J by 2 bases, with 13 bases between them. The CDR3 is 15 residues long. Germline V gene data show CDR1 as SNHLY and CDR2 as FYNNEI. The CDR3 bases are TGTGCCAGCAGTGAGCAGGGGACGACTAACACTGAAGCTTTCTTT. Protein: CASSEQGTTNTEAFF.

V is TRBV5-1 and J is TRBJ2-5; 7 nucleotides agree with TRBD1. J was trimmed by 3 bases and V by 0 bases; bases with no gene match: 2. Germline CDR1 SGHRS, CDR2 YFSETQ. The length of the CDR3 is 14 residues. The CDR3 protein is CASSLAGTEETQYF. CDR3 coding DNA: TGCGCCAGCAGCTTGGCCGGGACAGAAGAGACCCAGTACTTC.

The V gene is TRBV7-2, the J gene TRBJ1-5, with a weak D call TRBD1 (5 bases). V was pared by 4 bases and J by 4 bases, with 17 bases between. The CDR3 contains 16 residues. Germline V gives CDR1 SGHTA, CDR2 FQGNSA. The DNA for the CDR3 is TGTGCCAGCAGCTATAAGACAGTTCCGATTAATCAGCCCCAGCATTTT. The encoded protein is CASSYKTVPINQPQHF. The variable domain in full, completed from reference TRBV7-2 and TRBJ1-5, reads GAGVSQSPSNKVTEKGKDVELRCDPISGHTALYWYRQSLGQGLEFLIYFQGNSAPDKSGLPSDRFSAERTGGSVSTLTIQRTQQEDSAVYLCASSYKTVPINQPQHFGDGTRLSIL.

This clone has only a few counts. V is TRBV2 and J is TRBJ2-7; 8 bases map to TRBD1. The CDR3 consists of 14 residues. Per the germline V gene, CDR1 is SNHLY and CDR2 is FYNNEI. V dropped 4 bases and J dropped 7; count of bases not matched to a gene: 9. As DNA, the CDR3 is TGTGCCAGCAGTGTTAGCCAGGGGGCTCGTGAGCAGTACTTC. Encoded protein: CASSVSQGAREQYF.

The chain has TRBV13 and TRBJ2-7, with 7 bases matching TRBD2. V lost 4 bases and J lost 4; bases outside the gene matches: 10. The CDR3 is 15 amino acids. Looked up from germline, CDR1 is PRHDT and CDR2 is FYEKMQ (reference sequence). CDR3 in amino acids: CASSSGWGGGYEQYF. As DNA, the CDR3 is TGTGCCAGCAGCTCGGGCTGGGGGGGAGGGTACGAGCAGTACTTC. Using reference TRBV13 and TRBJ2-7 for the parts outside the CDR3, the full variable domain is AAGVIQSPRHLIKEKRETATLKCYPIPRHDTVYWYQQGPGQDPQFLISFYEKMQSDKGSIPDRFSAQQFSDYHSELNMSSLELGDSALYFCASSSGWGGGYEQYFGPGTRLTVT.

The CDR3 here is CASSLLGTGDVRSYEQYF. The CDR3, as DNA: TGTGCCAGCAGTCTCCTCGGGACGGGGGATGTGAGAAGCTACGAGCAGTACTTC. V and J are TRBV28 and TRBJ2-7; possibly TRBD2 for D (6 bases). V lost 5 bases to trimming and J lost 3 bases, with 26 bases between them. The CDR3 runs to 18 residues. Germline-derived CDR1 and CDR2 are MDHEN and SYDVKM.

The chain employs TRBV14 and TRBJ2-2, with D maybe TRBD2 (5 bases). Deletions cut 1 base from V and 1 base from J, with 10 bases between. CDR3 length: 16 amino acids. Germline CDR1 SGHDN, CDR2 FVKESK. Here the CDR3 reads CASSQVMAGNTGELFF. In DNA form, the CDR3 reads TGTGCCAGCAGCCAAGTAATGGCGGGGAACACCGGGGAGCTGTTTTTT.

This chain links TRBV4-1 with TRBJ2-3, with D possibly being TRBD1 (6 bases). Germline loops: CDR1 MGHRA, CDR2 YSYEKL. The germline V and J ends were trimmed by 4 bases and 6 bases, with 23 bases remaining between them. This CDR3 is built from 17 residues. CDR3 sequence: CASSPLPIGQGMDTQYF. As DNA, the CDR3 is TGCGCCAGCAGCCCTCTTCCAATCGGCCAGGGGATGGATACGCAGTATTTT.

The chain combines TRBV4-1 with TRBJ2-5; TRBD1 is a possible D gene (6 bases). Germline CDR1 reads MGHRA; CDR2 reads YSYEKL. With 5 bases removed from V and 3 bases from J, the gap between germline ends came to 13 bases. The CDR3 contains 14 residues. CDR3: CASSRPGTKETQYF. CDR3 bases: TGCGCCAGCAGCAGACCGGGGACAAAAGAGACCCAGTACTTC.